These 15 T cell receptor beta chains came from one sample sequenced in a study of CD8 T cell repertoires and HIV-1 epitope variants. Their antigens are not known. The data were produced by immunoSEQ multiplex PCR, yet TCRdb's version contains in-frame clones alone and is incomplete. The sample includes 5,400 or so clones, 65% to 80% of them seen just once. The sequenced material came from cultured CD8+ T cells derived from PBMCs. The receptors derive from a male donor with HIV.

The chain has TRBV5-1 and TRBJ2-4; D might be TRBD1 or TRBD2, each matching 5 bases. This CDR3 contains 17 residues. The V end was cut by 4 bases, the J end by 5 bases, with 22 bases between. CDR1 and CDR2 from the germline V gene are SGHRS and YFSETQ. For the CDR3, the DNA is TGCGCCAGCAGCGCTACCTCGGGGACGACGTTCCAAAACATTCAGTACTTC. Amino acids: CASSATSGTTFQNIQYF.

The J gene is TRBJ2-1, the V gene TRBV9, with D perhaps matching TRBD1 (6 bases). CDR1 is SGDLS, CDR2 YYNGEE, per germline. Trimming removed 4 bases at V and 7 bases at J, with 15 bases between. The CDR3 length is 14 residues. CDR3 in amino acids: CASSSEAGVNEQFF. CDR3 DNA sequence: TGTGCCAGCAGCTCAGAGGCAGGGGTAAATGAGCAGTTCTTC.

The V and J genes are TRBV6-5 and TRBJ2-2; TRBD2 might be the D (7 bases). Trimming removed 2 bases at V and 5 bases at J, with 12 bases between. Germline CDR1 and CDR2: MNHEY and SVGAGI. The CDR3 loop spans 15 amino acids. This CDR3 reads CASSYGRGGTGELFF. In DNA form, the CDR3 reads TGTGCCAGCAGTTACGGTAGGGGGGGAACCGGGGAGCTGTTTTTT.

The sample holds a few counts of this clone. The gene calls are TRBV4-1 and TRBJ1-1; 9 bases are a match to TRBD1. J gave up 3 bases and V 1 base, and 0 bases lay outside the gene matches. The germline V gene has CDR1 MGHRA and CDR2 YSYEKL. The CDR3 totals 14 residues. The CDR3 sequence is CASSQGTGDTEAFF. The CDR3 DNA reads as TGCGCCAGCAGCCAAGGGACAGGGGACACTGAAGCTTTCTTT.

The chain recombines TRBV6-5 with TRBJ2-1, with TRBD1 matching over 7 bases. This CDR3 contains 13 residues. The V and J ends lost 9 bases and 0 bases, in that order; junction bases with no gene match: 2. Looked up from germline, CDR1 is MNHEY and CDR2 is SVGAGI. The CDR3 DNA reads TGTGCCAGTCGGGACAGCTCCTACAATGAGCAGTTCTTC. As protein: CASRDSSYNEQFF.

V is TRBV5-5 and J is TRBJ1-5, with 9 positions matching TRBD1. The germline gives CDR1 SGHKS, CDR2 YYEKEE (reference sequence). This CDR3 has 15 amino acids. Trimming at V came to 0 bases and at J to 7 bases, leaving 5 bases not matched to a gene. The CDR3 reads CASSLDTGGGQPQHF. In DNA form, the CDR3 reads TGTGCCAGCAGCTTGGATACAGGGGGCGGCCAGCCCCAGCATTTT.

The CDR3 region has the DNA TGCGCCAGCAGCCAAGAGCCGGGAGCGGGCGCCCTGAGCTCCTACGAGCAGTACTTC. The encoded protein is CASSQEPGAGALSSYEQYF. V and J are TRBV5-1 and TRBJ2-7; possibly TRBD2 for D (6 bases). Germline V lookup: CDR1 SGHRS, CDR2 YFSETQ. CDR3 size: 19 residues. V lost 4 bases, J lost 0 bases, and 26 bases lay in between.

This chain joins TRBV4-2 and TRBJ2-7; TRBD1 matches 7 bases. Germline CDR1 LGHNA, CDR2 YNFKEQ. The CDR3 has 14 amino acids. The junction had 11 bases not matched to a gene; V was cut back by 5 bases and J by 7 bases. The CDR3 spells CASSLGQYLREQYF. The CDR3 DNA is TGTGCCAGCAGCTTGGGACAGTACCTTCGTGAGCAGTACTTC.

The V and J genes are TRBV11-2 and TRBJ1-2; D may be TRBD1 (5 bases). CDR3 length: 14 residues. The V gene's germline CDR1 is SGHAT and CDR2 FQNNGV. V lost 5 bases and J 5 bases, leaving 15 bases between the germline ends. The CDR3 is CASSPRGIAYGYTF. CDR3 DNA sequence: TGTGCCAGCAGCCCAAGGGGCATTGCGTATGGCTACACCTTC.

In the case of this clone: Relative to the germline gene, one junction end is altered; a read error may explain this. CDR3 amino acids: CASSQGIVVAF. The CDR3, as DNA: TGCGCCAGCAGCCAAGGGATCGTCGTAGCCTTC. The chain is built from TRBV4-3 and TRBJ1-2; no clear D gene. CDR3 size: 11 residues. Germline CDR1 is LGHNA and CDR2 is YSLEER.

This chain joins TRBV5-1 and TRBJ1-2; the D is unclear. From germline, CDR1 is SGHRS and CDR2 YFSETQ. The ends were cut back, 7 bases at V and 4 bases at J, with 23 bases in the middle. The CDR3 length is 16 residues. CDR3 sequence: CASAGQATKRLYGYTF. In DNA, the CDR3 is TGCGCCAGCGCCGGGCAGGCCACAAAGCGACTCTATGGCTACACCTTC.

This clone has more than one count but fewer than ten. The chain joins TRBV5-1 to TRBJ1-1; the D is unclear. The CDR3 covers 12 residues. Germline assignment: CDR1 SGHRS and CDR2 YFSETQ. The V end was cut by 4 bases, the J end by 7 bases, with 11 bases between. The CDR3 DNA reads TGCGCCAGCAGCCCCGACACCCATGAAGCTTTCTTT. As protein: CASSPDTHEAFF. The variable domain in full, completed from reference TRBV5-1 and TRBJ1-1, reads KAGVTQTPRYLIKTRGQQVTLSCSPISGHRSVSWYQQTPGQGLQFLFEYFSETQRNKGNFPGRFSGRQFSNSRSEMNVSTLELGDSALYLCASSPDTHEAFFGQGTRLTVV.

V gene TRBV5-4 combines with J gene TRBJ1-1; D remains ambiguous. V lost 0 bases, J lost 3 bases, and 6 bases lay in between. Germline V gives CDR1 SGHNT, CDR2 YYREEE (reference sequence). This CDR3 has 13 residues. The CDR3 DNA follows: TGTGCCAGCAGCTTGGCGTCTTACACTGAAGCTTTCTTT. It encodes CASSLASYTEAFF.

J is TRBJ2-1 and V is TRBV7-9; D may be TRBD2 (6 bases). With 5 bases removed from V and 1 base from J, the gap between germline ends came to 6 bases. The CDR3 consists of 13 residues. Germline assignment: CDR1 SEHNR and CDR2 FQNEAQ (reference sequence). The CDR3 DNA reads as TGTGCCAGCAGCGGGAGGTCCTACAATGAGCAGTTCTTC. Residues: CASSGRSYNEQFF.

This chain connects TRBV10-2 to TRBJ2-7; D possibly corresponds to TRBD1 (6 bases). The germline V and J ends were trimmed by 0 bases and 5 bases, with 14 bases remaining between them. There are 15 residues in the CDR3. Germline-derived CDR1 and CDR2 are WSHSY and SAAADI. The CDR3 DNA sequence: TGCGCCAGCAGTGAGTCAAGTACTCCAGGGGACGAGCAGTACTTC. Protein sequence: CASSESSTPGDEQYF.